These 20 T cell receptor beta chains originate from one sample sequenced in a study of cytomegalovirus exposure and HLA in healthy donors (dated by TCRdb to the late 2010s). Libraries came from the immunoSEQ multiplex PCR assay. A mixture of 60 forward primers for TCR Vbeta segments and 13 reverse primers for TCR Jbeta segments was used in the multiplex PCR. TCRdb carries this immuneACCESS record with in-frame sequences only. Its versions omit some clonotypes, under half of them owing to an unresolved V gene in the studies checked, with the rest unexplained. The sample table shows 150,000 to 200,000 clones, and more than 70% are seen once. The ten largest clonotypes hold about 8% of the sample. The specimen sequenced was PBMCs. These receptors were taken from a woman between 40 and 55 years old in good health and CMV-seropositive.

This clone was observed once. Mismatch with germline at one junction end may stem from a read error. The V call is TRBV2, the J call TRBJ1-1; 7 nucleotides match TRBD1. The CDR3 has 18 residues. Per the germline V gene, CDR1 is SNHLY and CDR2 is FYNNEI. The DNA of the CDR3 is TGTGCCGGCAGTGAATTCCCGGGGACAGCGACTATATACTCTGAAGCTTTCTTT. Translation gives CAGSEFPGTATIYSEAFF.

Points on this clone: The junction departs from the called germline gene at one end, perhaps through a read error. This sequence joins TRBV5-1 and TRBJ2-1; 12 bases line up with TRBD2. The CDR3 consists of 14 residues. In germline, CDR1 is SGHRS, CDR2 YFSETQ. Here the CDR3 DNA reads TGCGCCAGCCGACTAGCGGGAGACTACGATGAGCAGTTCTTC. Translating it yields CASRLAGDYDEQFF.

The chain is built from TRBV6-1 and TRBJ2-1; no clear D gene. This CDR3 spans 12 amino acids. Trimming pared 4 bases from V and 2 bases from J, leaving 3 bases between. Germline V gives CDR1 MNHNS, CDR2 SASEGT. CDR3 sequence reads: CASSATYNEQFF. DNA of the CDR3: TGTGCCAGCAGTGCTACCTACAATGAGCAGTTCTTC.

The CDR3 DNA is TGTGCCAGTAGTATAGATAGGGGTGAGACCCAGTACTTC. Amino acid sequence: CASSIDRGETQYF. The chain uses TRBV19 and TRBJ2-5, with D possibly TRBD1 on 5 matching bases. The CDR3 covers 13 residues. CDR1 and CDR2 (germline): LNHDA, SQIVND (reference sequence). V lost 0 bases and J lost 5, with 7 bases in between.

The rearrangement uses TRBV11-2 and TRBJ2-5, with D unresolved. The DNA end favors TRBJ2-7, so the J call may be wrong. Germline V gene lookup returns CDR1 SGHAT and CDR2 FQNNGV. The CDR3 is 12 amino acids. The CDR3 coding sequence is TGTGCCAGCAGCTTAGCCGGGTACGAGCAGTACTTC. Protein product: CASSLAGYEQYF.

The rearrangement links TRBV9 to TRBJ1-4; D remains unclear. The length of the CDR3 is 15 residues. Germline CDR1 is SGDLS and CDR2 is YYNGEE. V gave up 2 bases and J gave up 0 bases, with 8 bases separating them. The CDR3 DNA sequence: TGTGCCAGCAGCGTGACACCTGCAACTAATGAAAAACTGTTTTTT. Translated, it gives CASSVTPATNEKLFF.

The chain couples TRBV9 to TRBJ2-1, with 9 bases fitting TRBD2. This CDR3 has 15 amino acids. J was trimmed by 0 bases and V by 4 bases; bases with no gene match: 2. CDR1 and CDR2 (germline): SGDLS, YYNGEE. CDR3 region: CASSLSGSSYNEQFF. The CDR3 nucleotides are TGTGCCAGCAGCCTTAGCGGGAGCTCCTACAATGAGCAGTTCTTC. The complete variable domain, with remaining parts taken from reference TRBV9 and TRBJ2-1, reads DSGVTQTPKHLITATGQRVTLRCSPRSGDLSVYWYQQSLDQGLQFLIQYYNGEERAKGNILERFSAQQFPDLHSELNLSSLELGDSALYFCASSLSGSSYNEQFFGPGTRLTVL.

This sequence joins TRBV9 and TRBJ1-4; possibly TRBD1 for D (5 bases). The CDR3 sequence is 16 residues long. CDR1 and CDR2 (germline): SGDLS, YYNGEE. V lost 4 bases to trimming and J lost 4 bases, with 17 bases between them. CDR3 loop: CASSRGRARLNEKLFF. CDR3 bases: TGTGCCAGCAGCCGCGGCAGGGCACGCCTTAATGAAAAACTGTTTTTT.

This chain uses TRBV7-3 with TRBJ2-5; 9 nucleotides agree with TRBD1. This CDR3 is 13 amino acids long. Germline values: CDR1 SGHTA, CDR2 FQGTGA. Trimming cost V 5 bases and J 5 bases; bases outside gene matches: 3. For the CDR3, the DNA is TGTGCCAGCAGCGGACAGGGGAGCGAGACCCAGTACTTC. Encoded protein: CASSGQGSETQYF.

This chain uses TRBV18 with TRBJ2-1, with D perhaps TRBD1 (6 bases). The germline V gene encodes CDR1 KGHSH and CDR2 LQKENI. V was clipped by 3 bases and J by 8 bases, with 11 bases between them. The CDR3 contains 13 residues. The CDR3 spells CASSPQQGDEQFF. The CDR3 DNA reads as TGTGCCAGCTCACCCCAACAGGGCGATGAGCAGTTCTTC.

J is TRBJ2-1 and V is TRBV9; a weak D match, TRBD2 (6 bases). The V gene's germline CDR1 is SGDLS and CDR2 YYNGEE. V was cut by 0 bases and J by 2 bases, with 6 bases left in between. This CDR3 contains 14 residues. CDR3 in amino acids: CASSVAGAYNEQFF. The DNA for the CDR3 is TGTGCCAGCAGCGTAGCGGGAGCCTACAATGAGCAGTTCTTC.

In this sample, this clone turned up a few times. This chain links TRBV6-1 with TRBJ2-7, with 12 bases identical to TRBD2. The CDR3 is 16 amino acids. Per the germline V gene, CDR1 is MNHNS and CDR2 is SASEGT. V was pared by 4 bases and J by 5 bases, with 9 bases of the junction left unmatched. The CDR3 bases are TGTGCCAGCAGTGGTCTTCTAGCGGGAGGGCCGGACGAGCAGTACTTC. Its translation: CASSGLLAGGPDEQYF.

This chain uses TRBV28 with TRBJ2-5; weak D call: TRBD1 (5 bases). The V end was cut by 8 bases, the J end by 7 bases, with 23 bases between. The CDR3 contains 15 residues. Germline CDR1 and CDR2: MDHEN and SYDVKM. CDR3 loop: CASHTFRVVERTQYF. The CDR3 DNA follows: TGTGCCAGCCATACCTTCAGGGTCGTCGAAAGGACCCAGTACTTC.

The chain uses TRBV6-4 and TRBJ2-3; 11 positions agree with TRBD2. The CDR3 runs to 19 residues. Trimming cost V 7 bases and J 2 bases; bases outside gene matches: 17. Looked up from germline, CDR1 is MRHNA and CDR2 is SNTAGT. CDR3: CASTPTSSGRAEYTDTQYF. The CDR3 region has the DNA TGTGCCAGCACCCCGACAAGTAGCGGGAGGGCCGAGTACACAGATACGCAGTATTTT.

This clone was detected only a few times. The V gene is TRBV28, the J gene TRBJ2-2; perhaps TRBD1 as D (7 bases). Trimming shortened V by 5 bases and J by 3 bases, and 16 bases separated the two germline ends. The CDR3 has 16 amino acids. CDR1 is MDHEN, CDR2 SYDVKM, per germline. The CDR3 sequence is CASSPPGGTDTGELFF. The CDR3 DNA follows: TGTGCCAGCAGTCCCCCCGGAGGGACAGACACCGGGGAGCTGTTTTTT.

In nucleotides, the CDR3 is TGTGCCAGTAGTATGCGGGGAACTGAAGCTTTCTTT. Translation: CASSMRGTEAFF. The V gene is TRBV19, the J gene TRBJ1-1; the D is unclear. The CDR3 is made up of 12 amino acids. CDR1 LNHDA and CDR2 SQIVND come from the germline V gene (reference sequence). V was clipped by 3 bases and J by 5 bases, with 7 bases between them.

The V gene is TRBV5-1, the J gene TRBJ2-1, with D possibly being TRBD2 (5 bases). Per the germline V gene, CDR1 is SGHRS and CDR2 is YFSETQ. With 3 bases removed from V and 2 bases from J, the gap between germline ends came to 12 bases. The CDR3 length is 15 residues. CDR3 nucleotide sequence: TGCGCCAGCAGCTATGGAGGAGGCGCCTACAATGAGCAGTTCTTC. Residues: CASSYGGGAYNEQFF.

This clone was observed a handful of times. CDR3 sequence: CASSFAWAVSDRQYF. CDR3 nucleotide sequence: TGTGCCAGCAGCTTCGCCTGGGCCGTATCCGATAGGCAGTACTTC. V usage is TRBV5-6 and J usage is TRBJ2-7; D is ambiguous. Deletions cut 2 bases from V and 9 bases from J, with 21 bases between. CDR3 length equals 15 residues. From germline, CDR1 is SGHDT and CDR2 YYEEEE. The full variable domain, in which reference TRBV5-6 and TRBJ2-7 provide the parts outside the CDR3, is DAGVTQSPTHLIKTRGQQVTLRCSPKSGHDTVSWYQQALGQGPQFIFQYYEEEERQRGNFPDRFSGHQFPNYSSELNVNALLLGDSALYLCASSFAWAVSDRQYFGPGTRLTVT.

The chain has TRBV10-3 and TRBJ2-3; tentative D call: TRBD2 (5 bases). The germline V gene has CDR1 ENHRY and CDR2 SYGVKD. Trimming left V 0 bases short and J 4 bases short, with 8 bases between. This CDR3 contains 14 residues. The CDR3 DNA is TGTGCCATCAGTGAGTCCCAGGAGGCAGATACGCAGTATTTT. Amino acid sequence: CAISESQEADTQYF.

The chain employs TRBV7-9 and TRBJ2-3; TRBD2 agrees at 8 bases. Germline V CDR1 and CDR2: SEHNR, FQNEAQ (reference sequence). V lost 7 bases to trimming and J lost 6 bases; unmatched junction nucleotides: 6. The CDR3 loop spans 13 amino acids. The chain's CDR3 is CASIGLAGDTQYF. CDR3 in DNA: TGTGCCAGCATTGGACTAGCTGGGGATACGCAGTATTTT.